These 28 T cell receptor beta chains came from one sample sequenced in a study of Ad26.COV2.S vaccination and SARS-CoV-2 variants. Described treatment: some 19 received Ad26.COV2.S at low or high dose, single or two shots; several received placebo; per-sample allocation not given. Specimens were obtained on day 63 following the first vaccine or placebo injection. Clones were sequenced by immunoSEQ multiplex PCR, and TCRdb holds only the in-frame ones, with some missing. The sample carries hundreds of thousands of clones, 90% recorded once. Source: peripheral blood, taken in a trial of Ad26.COV2.S vaccine versus placebo. The receptor set was obtained from a person aged 18 to 59 who received the Ad26.COV2.S COVID-19 vaccine or a placebo.

The V gene is TRBV7-2, the J gene TRBJ1-4, with D hard to call. Trimming stripped 3 bases from V and 7 bases from J, with 9 bases between. The germline CDR1 and CDR2 sequences are SGHTA and FQGNSA. This CDR3 is built from 13 residues. CDR3 protein: CASSLKGGEKLFF. The CDR3 bases are TGTGCCAGCAGCTTGAAGGGAGGTGAAAAACTGTTTTTT.

This clone was detected only a few times. The chain uses TRBV7-9 and TRBJ2-5; 7 positions match TRBD2. Germline loops: CDR1 SEHNR, CDR2 FQNEAQ (reference sequence). This CDR3 comprises 17 residues. The trim removed 5 bases at V and 1 base at J, leaving 13 bases unmatched. The DNA for the CDR3 is TGTGCCAGCAGCCCCCCAGGGAGGCTAGCGGTCCAAGAGACCCAGTACTTC. Translation: CASSPPGRLAVQETQYF.

The CDR3 DNA reads as TGTGCCAGCAGCCGACAGGGGGAAGAGACCCAGTACTTC. This gives the protein CASSRQGEETQYF. J is TRBJ2-5 and V is TRBV3-1 (or the pseudogene TRBV3-2), with 9 bases matching TRBD1. CDR1 and CDR2 from the germline V gene are LGHDT and YNNKEL (reference sequence). The CDR3 spans 13 residues. V shed 4 bases and J 3 bases; nucleotides not matched to a gene: 0.

The chain carries TRBV5-4 and TRBJ2-1; TRBD2 agrees at 7 bases. CDR3 length: 14 residues. V lost 4 bases, J lost 7 bases, and 8 bases stayed unmatched. From germline, CDR1 is SGHNT and CDR2 YYREEE (reference sequence). In DNA, the CDR3 is TGTGCCAGCAGCCCCGCGGGAGCTCGGAATGAGCAGTTCTTC. This codes for CASSPAGARNEQFF.

This clone was observed a single time. The chain combines TRBV4-1 with TRBJ1-4, with D tentatively TRBD1 (6 bases). The CDR3 has 15 amino acids. V shed 2 bases and J shed 3 bases, with 10 bases lying between them. Per germline, CDR1 MGHRA and CDR2 YSYEKL. CDR3 in amino acids: CASSQPQGANEKLFF. DNA for the CDR3: TGCGCCAGCAGCCAACCACAGGGAGCTAATGAAAAACTGTTTTTT.

This clone was counted only a few times. The V and J genes are TRBV6-5 and TRBJ2-5; D perhaps matches TRBD2 (7 bases). The V end lost 4 bases, the J end lost 4 bases, and 16 bases lay between the germline ends. This CDR3 is 15 amino acids long. Germline V gives CDR1 MNHEY, CDR2 SVGAGI. In nucleotides, the CDR3 is TGTGCCAGCAGTTCCAATGGGGGGGCCGGAGAGACCCAGTACTTC. Translated: CASSSNGGAGETQYF.

This chain connects TRBV25-1 to TRBJ2-3; 9 nucleotides line up with TRBD2. Germline V lookup: CDR1 MGHDK, CDR2 SYGVNS. The CDR3 loop spans 17 amino acids. V shed 3 bases and J 5 bases; nucleotides not matched to a gene: 12. The CDR3: CASSDDRGAGGQDTQYF. For the CDR3, the DNA is TGTGCCAGCAGTGACGATAGGGGAGCGGGAGGCCAAGATACGCAGTATTTT.

The V and J genes are TRBV3-1 (or the pseudogene TRBV3-2) and TRBJ2-2, with 14 bases lining up with TRBD2. Germline CDR1 reads LGHDT; CDR2 reads YNNKEL (reference sequence). V lost 4 bases, J lost 8 bases, and 9 bases stayed unmatched. CDR3 length: 17 amino acids. CDR3 loop: CASSRSGTSGSPGELFF. The CDR3 region has the DNA TGTGCCAGCAGCCGTTCCGGGACTAGCGGGAGCCCAGGGGAGCTGTTTTTT.

This rearrangement joins TRBV7-9 to TRBJ2-5; D is possibly TRBD2 (5 bases). Trimming removed 1 base from V and 1 base from J, with 10 bases in between. This CDR3 region has 15 residues. From germline, CDR1 is SEHNR and CDR2 FQNEAQ (reference sequence). The chain's CDR3 is CASSLGPSSQETQYF. CDR3 DNA sequence: TGTGCCAGCAGCTTAGGCCCTAGCAGCCAAGAGACCCAGTACTTC.

V gene TRBV4-1 combines with J gene TRBJ2-7; D not resolved. Germline V CDR1 and CDR2: MGHRA, YSYEKL. Trimming cost V 1 base and J 10 bases, with 8 bases left between them. The CDR3 is 11 residues long. The CDR3 region is CASSQAGDQYF. CDR3 nucleotides: TGCGCCAGCAGCCAAGCCGGCGATCAGTACTTC.

V and J are TRBV5-1 and TRBJ1-5, with TRBD1 identical over 7 bases. Germline V gives CDR1 SGHRS, CDR2 YFSETQ. Trimming at V came to 0 bases and at J to 7 bases, leaving 1 base not matched to a gene. This CDR3 contains 13 residues. The CDR3 DNA follows: TGCGCCAGCAGCTTGGGGGACAGACAGCCCCAGCATTTT. It encodes CASSLGDRQPQHF.

This rearrangement joins TRBV4-3 to TRBJ2-1; D is ambiguous. Germline assignment: CDR1 LGHNA and CDR2 YSLEER. The V end lost 1 base, the J end lost 5 bases, and 12 bases lay between the germline ends. This CDR3 is built from 15 residues. The DNA for the CDR3 is TGCGCCAGCAGCCAAGGGGTAGGAGAGGACAATGAGCAGTTCTTC. The encoded protein is CASSQGVGEDNEQFF.

The chain recombines TRBV7-9 with TRBJ2-5; 12 positions match TRBD2. V was clipped by 4 bases and J by 3 bases; unmatched bases: 0. The CDR3 runs 14 residues. In germline, CDR1 is SEHNR, CDR2 FQNEAQ (reference sequence). The CDR3 DNA reads as TGTGCCAGCAGCTGGACTAGCGGGAAAGAGACCCAGTACTTC. This sequence encodes CASSWTSGKETQYF.

The chain recombines TRBV25-1 with TRBJ2-3; weak D call: TRBD1 (6 bases). The CDR3 is 12 residues long. V shed 2 bases and J shed 11 bases, with 11 bases lying between them. Germline CDR1 is MGHDK and CDR2 is SYGVNS. The CDR3 DNA is TGTGCCAGCAGTGAAACAGGGAACAAGCAGTATTTT. Amino acid sequence: CASSETGNKQYF.

The chain links TRBV14 to TRBJ2-2; maybe TRBD1 (6 bases). Trimming took 3 bases from V and 0 from J, leaving 8 bases between them. In germline, CDR1 is SGHDN, CDR2 FVKESK. This CDR3 is 15 amino acids long. The CDR3 reads CASSHGQTNTGELFF. The DNA of the CDR3 is TGTGCCAGCAGCCACGGACAGACGAACACCGGGGAGCTGTTTTTT.

CDR3 residues: CASSELRGSNTEAFF. The DNA of the CDR3 is TGTGCCAGCAGTGAACTCCGGGGGTCGAACACTGAAGCTTTCTTT. The chain links TRBV25-1 to TRBJ1-1, with D tentatively TRBD1 (5 bases). The CDR3 loop spans 15 amino acids. V was trimmed by 2 bases and J by 1 base, leaving 11 bases between them. Germline values: CDR1 MGHDK, CDR2 SYGVNS.

This clone appeared once. The chain has TRBV7-9 and TRBJ2-5; 12 bases agree with TRBD1. This CDR3 comprises 19 residues. Germline loops: CDR1 SEHNR, CDR2 FQNEAQ (reference sequence). Germline trimming cut 3 bases from V and 2 bases from J; bases unmatched to any gene: 13. The CDR3 DNA reads as TGTGCCAGCAGCTTTAAGGGGACAGGGGGCTTTTTTGCGCAAGAGACCCAGTACTTC. It codes for CASSFKGTGGFFAQETQYF.

This chain connects TRBV10-1 to TRBJ2-2; 7 nucleotides align to TRBD2. The CDR3 extends over 19 amino acids. CDR1 WNHNN and CDR2 SYGVQD come from the germline V gene (reference sequence). V shed 4 bases and J 0 bases; nucleotides not matched to a gene: 14. CDR3 region: CASSGGRAGESPNTGELFF. CDR3 in DNA: TGCGCCAGCAGTGGCGGTAGGGCGGGGGAGTCCCCGAACACCGGGGAGCTGTTTTTT.

This rearrangement joins TRBV11-2 to TRBJ2-3; possibly TRBD2 for D (5 bases). CDR1 and CDR2 (germline): SGHAT, FQNNGV. The CDR3 contains 14 residues. V lost 2 bases and J 4 bases, leaving 10 bases between the germline ends. The CDR3 nucleotides read TGTGCCAGCAGCTTATTCGGGGAAGCAGATACGCAGTATTTT. Translated, it gives CASSLFGEADTQYF.

The rearrangement uses TRBV7-2 and TRBJ2-1, with 7 bases matching TRBD2. Losses at the gene ends were 4 bases for V and 4 bases for J; bases not matched to a gene: 13. CDR3 length: 17 residues. CDR1 and CDR2 (germline): SGHTA, FQGNSA. CDR3 nucleotides: TGTGCCAGCAGCTCGGTGGGGTGGCAGGGAGGGTACAATGAGCAGTTCTTC. Translation gives CASSSVGWQGGYNEQFF.

This chain uses TRBV7-8 with TRBJ2-1; unclear D gene. Trimming removed 1 base from V and 7 bases from J, with 8 bases in between. Germline CDR1 is SGHVS and CDR2 is FQNEAQ. This CDR3 region has 13 residues. The CDR3 DNA sequence: TGTGCCAGCAGCTTAGTCGGCTTTAATGAGCAGTTCTTC. Encoded protein: CASSLVGFNEQFF.

The gene calls are TRBV10-3 and TRBJ1-3; D perhaps matches TRBD1 (6 bases). This CDR3 region has 16 residues. V was shortened by 6 bases and J by 0 bases, with 15 bases between the two germline ends. Germline-derived CDR1 and CDR2 are ENHRY and SYGVKD. CDR3 loop: CAIRTTRDNSGNTIYF. The CDR3 region has the DNA TGTGCCATCAGGACGACCCGGGACAACTCTGGAAACACCATATATTTT.

The chain links TRBV5-8 to TRBJ2-7; 8 bases are a match to TRBD2. The CDR3 has 12 amino acids. CDR1 and CDR2 from the germline V gene are SGHTS and YDEGEE. The ends lost 4 bases at V and 6 bases at J; junction bases unmatched: 3. DNA of the CDR3: TGTGCCAGCAGCACCACTAGCGGCGAGCAGTACTTC. As protein: CASSTTSGEQYF.

V is TRBV19 and J is TRBJ2-3; TRBD1 matches 8 bases. The V gene end was trimmed by 9 bases and the J gene end by 2 bases; junction bases not matched to a gene: 7. From germline, CDR1 is LNHDA and CDR2 SQIVND (reference sequence). The CDR3 contains 14 residues. The CDR3 sequence is CASRDRTNTDTQYF. CDR3 nucleotide sequence: TGTGCCAGCAGGGACAGGACCAACACAGATACGCAGTATTTT.

The V gene is TRBV4-3, the J gene TRBJ2-1; the match to TRBD1 covers 11 bases. The CDR3 runs 16 residues. The trim removed 0 bases at V and 3 bases at J, leaving 1 base unmatched. Germline CDR1 is LGHNA and CDR2 is YSLEER. The CDR3, as DNA: TGCGCCAGCAGCCAAGAGGGGACAGGGGGCTACAATGAGCAGTTCTTC. Translating it yields CASSQEGTGGYNEQFF.

The J gene is TRBJ1-2, the V gene TRBV7-2; no clear D. Per germline, CDR1 SGHTA and CDR2 FQGNSA. The CDR3 is 14 amino acids. Trimming stripped 2 bases from V and 5 bases from J, with 12 bases between. The CDR3 here is CASSLHRQVYGYTF. The CDR3 DNA is TGTGCCAGCAGCTTACATCGTCAGGTTTATGGCTACACCTTC.

The rearrangement joins TRBV4-1 to TRBJ2-4; TRBD2 aligns across 10 bases. The J segment lost 5 bases and the V segment lost 4 bases, leaving 2 bases of the junction unmatched. The CDR3 sequence is 14 residues long. Germline V gene lookup returns CDR1 MGHRA and CDR2 YSYEKL. The chain's CDR3 is CASSPLAGQNIQYF. Here the CDR3 DNA reads TGCGCCAGCAGCCCACTAGCGGGGCAAAACATTCAGTACTTC.

This rearrangement joins TRBV20-1 to TRBJ2-5; D is perhaps TRBD2 (6 bases). Trimming cost V 3 bases and J 3 bases, with 8 bases left between them. Germline values: CDR1 DFQATT, CDR2 SNEGSKA (reference sequence). The CDR3 consists of 12 residues. The CDR3 sequence is CSASPGEETQYF. The CDR3 DNA sequence: TGCAGTGCTAGTCCGGGGGAAGAGACCCAGTACTTC.